This entry is about one TCR beta chain. The antigen is unknown. Here immunoSEQ multiplex PCR was the method, and the copy in TCRdb shows in-frame clones only, minus some. The repertoire consists of roughly 150,000 clones, with around 92% occurring once and the leading ten covering roughly 1.3%. The data are from a study of T cell responses to AZD1222 COVID-19 vaccine. Across the study: Second doses at about 4 or about 12 weeks were pooled. Broader study findings: Distributed over spike, vaccine-associated CD4 TCRs predominated at 160-218 and 743-854. All repertoire sampling was performed exclusively after the peak T cell response.

This clonotype was obtained from an adult in good health. Sample: peripheral blood, taken on day 0 of AZD1222 vaccination.

The CDR3 sequence: CASSIAPSPVAKNIQYF. In DNA form, the CDR3 reads TGTGCCAGTAGTATAGCTCCCTCCCCAGTAGCCAAAAACATTCAGTACTTC. The V call is TRBV19, the J call TRBJ2-4; D uncertain. Germline V CDR1 and CDR2: LNHDA, SQIVND (reference sequence). CDR3 length: 17 residues. V shed 1 base and J shed 0 bases, with 13 bases lying between them. The full variable domain, completed using reference TRBV19 and TRBJ2-4, is DGGITQSPKYLFRKEGQNVTLSCEQNLNHDAMYWYRQDPGQGLRLIYYSQIVNDFQKGDIAEGYSVSREKKESFPLTVTSAQKNPTAFYLCASSIAPSPVAKNIQYFGAGTRLSVL.